Listed below are T cell receptor beta chains from one sample, sequenced in a study of blood T cell repertoires in COVID-19. Profiling relied on immunoSEQ multiplex PCR, and the TCRdb table lists in-frame clones only, not all of them. The top ten clones hold roughly a quarter of a sample with roughly 120,000 clones, 85% to 90% of them seen once. Sequenced input: peripheral blood. These receptors all stem from a man in his 70s with active or convalescent COVID-19. Each CDR3 is given with its conserved first and last residue. The order of the fields is V gene, J gene, CDR3 protein.

V gene: TRBV30
J gene: TRBJ1-2
CDR3 protein: CAWSSRQGASYGYTF

V gene: TRBV28
J gene: TRBJ2-4
CDR3 protein: CASSFTGLAKNIQYF

V gene: TRBV10-1
J gene: TRBJ2-1
CDR3 protein: CASSDRTGAYNEQFF

V gene: TRBV27
J gene: TRBJ2-7
CDR3 protein: CASRAPGGEQYF

V gene: TRBV27
J gene: TRBJ2-1
CDR3 protein: CASSSSPASGGVRVEQFF

V gene: TRBV6-1
J gene: TRBJ1-1
CDR3 protein: CASSLGENTEAFF

V gene: TRBV6-2/TRBV6-3
J gene: TRBJ2-1
CDR3 protein: CASSYFGTSGRGHNEQFF

V gene: TRBV28
J gene: TRBJ1-2
CDR3 protein: CASSFEPEAYGYTF

V gene: TRBV12-5
J gene: TRBJ2-7
CDR3 protein: CASALSGSNSYEQYF

V gene: TRBV6-5
J gene: TRBJ2-5
CDR3 protein: CASKEQHLKETQYF

V gene: TRBV28
J gene: TRBJ2-3
CDR3 protein: CASSKDYPTDTQYF

V gene: TRBV18
J gene: TRBJ1-4
CDR3 protein: CASSPFSSATNEKLFF

V gene: TRBV18
J gene: TRBJ1-4
CDR3 protein: CASGLDRTNEKLFF

V gene: TRBV18
J gene: TRBJ1-4
CDR3 protein: CASSPGSEWEKLFF

V gene: TRBV24-1
J gene: TRBJ2-1
CDR3 protein: CATGGPGSVNNEQFF

V gene: TRBV14
J gene: TRBJ1-2
CDR3 protein: CASSQVQEPYGYTF

V gene: TRBV7-8
J gene: TRBJ2-5
CDR3 protein: CASSLGRGRETQYF

V gene: TRBV6-4
J gene: TRBJ1-1
CDR3 protein: CASSDSIGENTEAFF

V gene: TRBV28
J gene: TRBJ2-7
CDR3 protein: CASKPGQVTYEQYF

V gene: TRBV5-4
J gene: TRBJ1-1
CDR3 protein: CASSLYRGAPGDTEAFF

V gene: TRBV28
J gene: TRBJ1-2
CDR3 protein: CASSSPGQNYGYTF

V gene: TRBV24-1
J gene: TRBJ2-7
CDR3 protein: CATSDSRGYEQYF

V gene: TRBV7-8
J gene: TRBJ2-1
CDR3 protein: CASSLSGTSNEQFF

V gene: TRBV7-2
J gene: TRBJ1-5
CDR3 protein: CASSSGQGVYNQPQHF

V gene: TRBV7-2
J gene: TRBJ2-1
CDR3 protein: CASSLSQGGYNEQFF

V gene: TRBV3-1/TRBV3-2
J gene: TRBJ2-2
CDR3 protein: CASSQELNSGFTGELFF

V gene: TRBV24-1
J gene: TRBJ2-5
CDR3 protein: CATSAHGLGDQTQYF

V gene: TRBV6-5
J gene: TRBJ2-4
CDR3 protein: CASSSDDRGNIQYF

V gene: TRBV11-2
J gene: TRBJ2-7
CDR3 protein: CASSLEWTEADEQYF

V gene: TRBV4-1
J gene: TRBJ1-2
CDR3 protein: CASSDDRTSLGYTF

V gene: TRBV24-1
J gene: TRBJ2-1
CDR3 protein: CATSDLGQGAEGEQFF

V gene: TRBV18
J gene: TRBJ1-1
CDR3 protein: CASSPGDMNTEAFF

V gene: TRBV27
J gene: TRBJ1-2
CDR3 protein: CASSPGYGYTF

V gene: TRBV20-1
J gene: TRBJ2-5
CDR3 protein: CSATLQETQYF

V gene: TRBV27
J gene: TRBJ1-5
CDR3 protein: CASSLSAGNQPQHF

V gene: TRBV10-1
J gene: TRBJ1-6
CDR3 protein: CASQGDVNSPLHF

V gene: TRBV5-1
J gene: TRBJ1-4
CDR3 protein: CASSSQGGQGNEKLFF

V gene: TRBV7-9
J gene: TRBJ2-3
CDR3 protein: CASSSRRGLAGGDTQYF

V gene: TRBV9
J gene: TRBJ2-2
CDR3 protein: CASSVQATGAGTGELFF

V gene: TRBV19
J gene: TRBJ1-6
CDR3 protein: CATSRGLGDNSPLHF

V gene: TRBV2
J gene: TRBJ2-4
CDR3 protein: CASSEPTGNIQYF

V gene: TRBV5-1
J gene: TRBJ1-6
CDR3 protein: CASSSAGGNSPLHF

V gene: TRBV19
J gene: TRBJ1-5
CDR3 protein: CARRQGNRNQPQHF

V gene: TRBV5-1
J gene: TRBJ1-5
CDR3 protein: CASSLAGGRGEQPQHF

V gene: TRBV24-1
J gene: TRBJ2-2
CDR3 protein: CATSDATGRKNTGELFF

V gene: TRBV4-1
J gene: TRBJ2-7
CDR3 protein: CASSQVVVGGSYEQYF

V gene: TRBV9
J gene: TRBJ2-1
CDR3 protein: CASSQGQGVNNEQFF

V gene: TRBV3-1/TRBV3-2
J gene: TRBJ2-1
CDR3 protein: CASSQITGVSYNEQFF

V gene: TRBV5-5
J gene: TRBJ1-5
CDR3 protein: CASSLIGSEDQPQHF

V gene: TRBV5-1
J gene: TRBJ1-1
CDR3 protein: CASSFASQGNTEAFF

V gene: TRBV19
J gene: TRBJ1-5
CDR3 protein: CASGGTGGNQPQHF

V gene: TRBV27
J gene: TRBJ2-7
CDR3 protein: CASSLVGGQSYEQYF

V gene: TRBV27
J gene: TRBJ2-3
CDR3 protein: CASSLGLVSDTQYF

V gene: TRBV6-6
J gene: TRBJ1-1
CDR3 protein: CASRTEQGANTEAFF

V gene: TRBV5-8
J gene: TRBJ2-3
CDR3 protein: CASSWGQGSTDTQYF

V gene: TRBV5-1
J gene: TRBJ1-4
CDR3 protein: CASSLGQPTNEKLFF